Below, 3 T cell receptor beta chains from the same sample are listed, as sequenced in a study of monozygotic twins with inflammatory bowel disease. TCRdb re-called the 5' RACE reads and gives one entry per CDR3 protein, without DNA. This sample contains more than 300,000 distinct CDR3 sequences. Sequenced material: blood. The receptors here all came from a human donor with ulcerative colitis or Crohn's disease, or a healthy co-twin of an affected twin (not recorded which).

This chain's CDR3 is CAISEEKVTSGGREQFF. The rearrangement uses TRBV10-3 and TRBJ2-1; the D gene TCRdb calls, TRBD2, cannot be checked with no DNA. The CDR3 sequence is 17 residues long. Germline values: CDR1 ENHRY, CDR2 SYGVKD.

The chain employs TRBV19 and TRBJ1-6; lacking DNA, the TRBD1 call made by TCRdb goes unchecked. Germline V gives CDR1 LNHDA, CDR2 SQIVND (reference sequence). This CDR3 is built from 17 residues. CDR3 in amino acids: CASSGRRTGPRNSPLHF.

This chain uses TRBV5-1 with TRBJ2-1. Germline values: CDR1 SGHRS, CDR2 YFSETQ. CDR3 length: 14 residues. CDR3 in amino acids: CASSLATTYNEQFF.